The clone carrying this T cell receptor beta chain was detected only once. Per the study methods: How many nucleated cells were present was estimated from reference gene primer amplification. Only in-frame clones appear in the TCRdb table, and some are missing; sequencing was by immunoSEQ multiplex PCR. Clone size and V and J calls were adopted from that table, with D and trimming inferred from the DNA. The sample holds 160,000 or so clones, around 90% seen once. The CDR3 totals 18 residues. V gave up 4 bases and J gave up 5 bases; unmatched junction bases: 12. Germline CDR1 is SGHNT and CDR2 is YENEEA. The entry originates in a study of blood T cell repertoires in COVID-19. Across the whole study: Samples of COVID-19 (acute and convalescent) were obtained from the United States, Italy and Spain. PBMCs, B-cell-depleted T cells, or T cells provided the cDNA or gDNA that made up the material.

This TCR was recovered from a man aged 55 to 70 with acute or convalescent COVID-19. Sequenced sample: peripheral blood. The rearrangement links TRBV11-3 to TRBJ1-6, with 9 bases fitting TRBD1. The CDR3 region is CASSSGTGRTLDNSPLHF. CDR3 bases: TGTGCCAGCAGCTCAGGGACAGGGCGAACTCTAGATAATTCACCCCTCCACTTT.